This TCR beta chain was observed in a study of OX40 agonist ivuxolimab in advanced cancers. Study as a whole: Mean age approximately 55 years, range 23 to 79; just over 80% male.

Study results and limitations: CD8+ T cells showed, on average, more clonal expansion than CD4+ cells.

As regards this clone: The antigen is unknown.

Assay: immunoSEQ multiplex PCR; the TCRdb copy retains only in-frame clones and omits some. Of about 24,000 clones in the sample, 84% are singletons; the top ten hold 16%. The germline V gene has CDR1 ENHRY and CDR2 SYGVKD. V trimming: 10 bases; J trimming: 6 bases; junction bases outside the gene matches: 4. The CDR3 consists of 13 residues. The sequences come from CD4+ or CD8+ T cells sorted from blood, collected in a trial of the OX40 agonist ivuxolimab. The chain couples TRBV10-3 to TRBJ2-1, with TRBD2 matching over 12 bases. The sequence derives from an adult with an advanced solid tumor such as melanoma, head and neck, liver or kidney cancer. DNA for the CDR3: TGTGCCAGCGGACTAGCGGGGCCCAATGAGCAGTTCTTC. Translating gives CASGLAGPNEQFF.